This T cell receptor (beta chain) stems from a study of technical replicates of blood from several donors. The CDR3 spans 15 residues. V was cut by 4 bases and J by 1 base, with 14 bases left in between. CDR1 is SGHNT and CDR2 is YYREEE in the germline V gene (reference sequence). Profiled with immunoSEQ multiplex PCR; TCRdb holds only in-frame clones, not every one. The table has tens of thousands of clones, 90% seen once. V is TRBV5-4 and J is TRBJ1-1; no definite D call. Sequencing was done on a sample of PBMCs. This clonotype originated in a human donor in good health. Some clones in this sample may be carry-over from other donors' samples. The CDR3 DNA sequence: TGTGCCAGCAGCCCTGCACCAACTCGGAACACTGAAGCTTTCTTT. Protein sequence: CASSPAPTRNTEAFF.